This TCR beta chain was identified in a study of T cells in Graves' hyperthyroidism and ophthalmopathy. Across the whole study: Peripheral blood was acquired at first diagnosis, ahead of any therapy whatsoever.

RNA transcripts were the template for amplifying TCR beta CDR3 regions. Using the HTBI primer set, a first-round RT-PCR was run on the TCR CDR3. MiXCR, applied by TCRdb to the multiplex PCR reads, yields one record per CDR3 protein. The table records 240,000 or so distinct CDR3 sequences, 16% of them present only once. The junction had 4 bases not matched to a gene; V was cut back by 5 bases and J by 5 bases. CDR3 size: 15 residues. This clonotype was seen ten or more times. The chain links TRBV12-3 or TRBV12-4 to TRBJ2-2, with TRBD1 identical over 11 bases. The specimen was blood. The receptor was isolated from a woman aged 18-29 years with Graves' ophthalmopathy. The chain's CDR3 is CASSLGTGGTGELFF. The DNA for the CDR3 is TGTGCCAGCAGTCTCGGGACAGGGGGGACCGGGGAGCTGTTTTTT.